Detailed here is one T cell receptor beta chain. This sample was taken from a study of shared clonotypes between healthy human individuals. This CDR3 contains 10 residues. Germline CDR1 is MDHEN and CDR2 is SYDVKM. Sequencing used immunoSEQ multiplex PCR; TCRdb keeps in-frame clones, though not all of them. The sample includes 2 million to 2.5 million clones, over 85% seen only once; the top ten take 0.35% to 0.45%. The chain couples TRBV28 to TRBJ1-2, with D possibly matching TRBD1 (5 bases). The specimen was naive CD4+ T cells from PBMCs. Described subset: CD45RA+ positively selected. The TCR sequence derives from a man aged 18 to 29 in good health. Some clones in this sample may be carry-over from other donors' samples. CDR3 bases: TGTGCAGGGGCGGGACCCCCCCAAACCTTC. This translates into CAGAGPPQTF.